The 31 T cell receptor beta chains in this list originate from one sample, sequenced in a study of radiotherapy plus CTLA-4 blockade in lung cancer. Data came from immunoSEQ multiplex PCR; TCRdb stores just in-frame clones and leaves some out. The sample contains about 48,000 clones, approximately 86% of which appear only once. Sequenced material: peripheral blood, taken from a patient treated with radiotherapy plus ipilimumab. The receptors originated from a human donor with non-small cell lung cancer that progressed on radiotherapy plus ipilimumab. Some clones in this sample may be carry-over from other donors' samples.

This clone was seen once. This sequence joins TRBV9 and TRBJ2-3; D might be TRBD1 (5 bases). CDR3 length equals 16 residues. V was shortened by 4 bases and J by 0 bases, with 15 bases between the two germline ends. Germline CDR1 reads SGDLS; CDR2 reads YYNGEE. CDR3 in amino acids: CASSLQGGDSTDTQYF. Written as DNA, the CDR3 is TGTGCCAGCAGCCTTCAGGGTGGAGATAGCACAGATACGCAGTATTTT.

The gene calls are TRBV7-2 and TRBJ1-1, with D maybe TRBD1 (6 bases). The CDR3 loop spans 16 amino acids. The germline gives CDR1 SGHTA, CDR2 FQGNSA. Trimming left V 4 bases short and J 5 bases short, with 20 bases between. CDR3 residues: CASSSRGILVLTEAFF. DNA for the CDR3: TGTGCCAGCAGCTCCAGGGGCATCCTTGTTTTAACTGAAGCTTTCTTT.

This clone came up once. The chain recombines TRBV19 with TRBJ2-3; 9 bases map to TRBD2. V shed 6 bases and J 2 bases; nucleotides not matched to a gene: 6. This CDR3 is 15 amino acids long. Germline V gives CDR1 LNHDA, CDR2 SQIVND (reference sequence). The CDR3 nucleotides are TGTGCCAGTAGGGGGAGCGGGGGGACCACAGATACGCAGTATTTT. Protein sequence: CASRGSGGTTDTQYF.

This chain connects TRBV5-1 to TRBJ2-1, with 8 bases that match TRBD2. The CDR3 covers 16 residues. Germline trimming cut 6 bases from V and 7 bases from J; bases unmatched to any gene: 15. From germline, CDR1 is SGHRS and CDR2 YFSETQ. The CDR3 coding sequence is TGCGCCAGCACCCCCGGGGGGAGCGGGAGACAAAATGAGCAGTTCTTC. Its protein is CASTPGGSGRQNEQFF.

The chain is built from TRBV7-3 and TRBJ2-3; 12 bases are shared with TRBD2. The CDR3 is 16 amino acids. Per the germline V gene, CDR1 is SGHTA and CDR2 is FQGTGA. V shed 5 bases, J shed 4 bases, and the junction held 7 bases outside the gene matches. In DNA, the CDR3 is TGTGCCAGCAGCCCAACCAGGACTAGCGGGGCAGATACGCAGTATTTT. Its protein product is CASSPTRTSGADTQYF. Full variable domain (remainder filled in from reference TRBV7-3 and TRBJ2-3): GAGVSQTPSNKVTEKGKYVELRCDPISGHTALYWYRQSLGQGPEFLIYFQGTGAADDSGLPNDRFFAVRPEGSVSTLKIQRTERGDSAVYLCASSPTRTSGADTQYFGPGTRLTVL.

This clone showed up just once. The chain carries TRBV10-3 and TRBJ2-5; a weak D match, TRBD1 (6 bases). CDR1 ENHRY and CDR2 SYGVKD come from the germline V gene. This CDR3 spans 16 amino acids. V was shortened by 0 bases and J by 5 bases, with 16 bases between the two germline ends. CDR3 protein: CAISESSIQGGETQYF. DNA of the CDR3: TGTGCCATCAGTGAGTCGAGCATACAGGGTGGGGAGACCCAGTACTTC.

The V gene is TRBV6-1, the J gene TRBJ2-7; D perhaps matches TRBD1 (5 bases). Trimming pared 8 bases from V and 2 bases from J, leaving 10 bases between. The V gene's germline CDR1 is MNHNS and CDR2 SASEGT. This CDR3 region has 12 residues. The CDR3 region is CASQGVTYEQYF. The CDR3 coding sequence is TGTGCCAGCCAAGGGGTCACCTACGAGCAGTACTTC.

This chain connects TRBV11-2 to TRBJ2-2, with 10 bases that match TRBD2. Unmatched junction bases numbered 13, after V lost 5 bases and J lost 4 bases. The CDR3 runs to 18 residues. The germline V gene encodes CDR1 SGHAT and CDR2 FQNNGV. The CDR3 here is CASSPISGRAWGTGELFF. In nucleotides, the CDR3 is TGTGCCAGCAGCCCTATCAGCGGGAGGGCCTGGGGCACCGGGGAGCTGTTTTTT.

The chain links TRBV2 to TRBJ2-2, with 7 bases fitting TRBD2. Germline V gene lookup returns CDR1 SNHLY and CDR2 FYNNEI. The CDR3 has 14 residues. V trimming: 5 bases; J trimming: 6 bases; junction bases outside the gene matches: 6. The CDR3 DNA reads TGTGCCAGCAGTCCGGGACGGGGGGCCGGGGAGCTGTTTTTT. Protein sequence: CASSPGRGAGELFF.

The chain uses TRBV19 and TRBJ2-5; TRBD1 is a possible D gene (6 bases). Trimming took off 6 bases at V and 5 bases at J, with 16 bases between the two ends. CDR3 length: 14 residues. CDR1 and CDR2 from the germline V gene are LNHDA and SQIVND (reference sequence). The CDR3 nucleotides are TGTGCCAGTAGAACCTCAGGGGCTGGGGAGACCCAGTACTTC. Protein sequence: CASRTSGAGETQYF.

The chain has TRBV7-2 and TRBJ2-4, with a tentative D call TRBD2 (5 bases). The V gene lost 4 bases and the J gene lost 12 bases, with 13 bases spanning the gap. The CDR3 length is 12 residues. The germline V gene has CDR1 SGHTA and CDR2 FQGNSA. CDR3 residues: CASSSDTRAQYF. The DNA for the CDR3 is TGTGCCAGCAGCTCGGATACTAGGGCTCAGTACTTC.

This chain joins TRBV19 and TRBJ2-5, with 11 bases that match TRBD2. Germline CDR1 and CDR2: LNHDA and SQIVND (reference sequence). The CDR3 is 15 amino acids. Trimming removed 5 bases from V and 11 bases from J; junction bases left unmatched: 13. CDR3 region: CASSSKLAGGREQYF. DNA for the CDR3: TGTGCCAGTAGTTCGAAGTTAGCGGGGGGGAGAGAGCAGTACTTC.

This sequence joins TRBV14 and TRBJ1-2; D is ambiguous. This CDR3 region has 19 residues. The V gene lost 4 bases and the J gene lost 0 bases, with 24 bases spanning the gap. CDR1 and CDR2 (germline): SGHDN, FVKESK. The CDR3 region is CASSLPGAVSDLANYGYTF. CDR3 coding DNA: TGTGCCAGCAGCCTCCCCGGCGCAGTGAGCGATTTGGCTAACTATGGCTACACCTTC. Complete variable domain (other parts from reference TRBV14 and TRBJ1-2): EAGVTQFPSHSVIEKGQTVTLRCDPISGHDNLYWYRRVMGKEIKFLLHFVKESKQDESGMPNNRFLAERTGGTYSTLKVQPAELEDSGVYFCASSLPGAVSDLANYGYTFGSGTRLTVV.

The chain couples TRBV6-1 to TRBJ2-7, with 8 positions matching TRBD2. The ends lost 6 bases at V and 5 bases at J; junction bases unmatched: 12. This CDR3 region has 15 residues. Per germline, CDR1 MNHNS and CDR2 SASEGT. This CDR3 is CASRALSGSRNEQYF. CDR3 bases: TGTGCCAGCAGAGCCCTAAGCGGGAGTAGGAACGAGCAGTACTTC.

The V gene is TRBV6-1, the J gene TRBJ2-3; 11 bases agree with TRBD2. The J segment lost 3 bases and the V segment lost 3 bases, leaving 14 bases of the junction unmatched. The germline CDR1 and CDR2 sequences are MNHNS and SASEGT. CDR3 length: 19 amino acids. The CDR3, as DNA: TGTGCCAGCAGTGACCGGGGTAGCGGGAGGGCCAATAGGACAGATACGCAGTATTTT. Its protein is CASSDRGSGRANRTDTQYF.

This chain joins TRBV9 and TRBJ2-7; the D gene is possibly TRBD1 (6 bases). This CDR3 spans 16 amino acids. Trimming shortened V by 0 bases and J by 4 bases, and 17 bases separated the two germline ends. Germline V gene lookup returns CDR1 SGDLS and CDR2 YYNGEE. CDR3 bases: TGTGCCAGCAGCGTAGGCAGGGACATGAGGATTTACGAGCAGTACTTC. Encoded protein: CASSVGRDMRIYEQYF.

The rearrangement uses TRBV19 and TRBJ1-1; D gene ambiguous. Trimming left V 3 bases short and J 5 bases short, with 7 bases between. This CDR3 region has 12 residues. Per the germline V gene, CDR1 is LNHDA and CDR2 is SQIVND (reference sequence). This CDR3 is CASSIGWTEAFF. CDR3 sequence (DNA): TGTGCCAGTAGTATCGGTTGGACTGAAGCTTTCTTT.

CDR3 in DNA: TGTGCCAGCAGCCCGGCGGGGGGAGTGATAAACAATGAGCAGTTCTTC. As protein: CASSPAGGVINNEQFF. The J gene is TRBJ2-1, the V gene TRBV7-6, with 8 bases fitting TRBD2. The junction had 11 bases not matched to a gene; V was cut back by 5 bases and J by 5 bases. Germline lookup yields CDR1 SGHVS and CDR2 FNYEAQ. CDR3 length equals 16 residues.

The rearrangement uses TRBV25-1 and TRBJ2-2, with D hard to call. V was clipped by 5 bases and J by 0 bases, with 7 bases between them. The CDR3 has 14 residues. CDR1 MGHDK and CDR2 SYGVNS come from the germline V gene. In DNA, the CDR3 is TGTGCCAGCAGTTACTCATCGAACACCGGGGAGCTGTTTTTT. Its protein is CASSYSSNTGELFF.

This clone was recorded once. The V call is TRBV5-1, the J call TRBJ2-1, with D hard to call. The V gene's germline CDR1 is SGHRS and CDR2 YFSETQ. The CDR3 length is 15 residues. V lost 2 bases to trimming and J lost 0 bases, with 9 bases between them. As DNA, the CDR3 is TGCGCCAGCAGCTTTTTGCGAGGCTCCTACAATGAGCAGTTCTTC. It specifies CASSFLRGSYNEQFF.

The chain carries TRBV9 and TRBJ1-1, with a weak D call TRBD1 (6 bases). V was shortened by 4 bases and J by 4 bases, with 17 bases between the two germline ends. Germline CDR1 is SGDLS and CDR2 is YYNGEE. The CDR3 totals 15 residues. CDR3 sequence reads: CASSPRGAPGTEAFF. The DNA of the CDR3 is TGTGCCAGCAGCCCACGGGGGGCGCCGGGCACTGAAGCTTTCTTT.

This clone turned up a few times. The chain links TRBV6-6 to TRBJ1-5; no definite D call. The CDR3 covers 12 residues. CDR1 is MNHNY and CDR2 is SVGAGI in the germline V gene (reference sequence). V was cut by 6 bases and J by 5 bases, with 8 bases left in between. The CDR3 loop reads CASRTMDQPQHF. The CDR3 DNA sequence: TGTGCCAGCAGGACTATGGATCAGCCCCAGCATTTT.

This rearrangement joins TRBV4-1 to TRBJ2-1, with 8 bases matching TRBD2. The junction had 5 bases not matched to a gene; V was cut back by 3 bases and J by 13 bases. This CDR3 comprises 12 residues. Germline CDR1 reads MGHRA; CDR2 reads YSYEKL. For the CDR3, the DNA is TGCGCCAGCAGCCAGACTAGCGAACTACAGTTCTTC. Its protein product is CASSQTSELQFF.

This sequence joins TRBV15 and TRBJ2-7; perhaps TRBD1 as D (6 bases). The V end lost 0 bases, the J end lost 3 bases, and 12 bases lay between the germline ends. CDR1 and CDR2 (germline): LNHNV, YYDKDF (reference sequence). This CDR3 comprises 15 residues. DNA of the CDR3: TGTGCCACCAGCAGAGATTCACAGGGAAGCTACGAGCAGTACTTC. Its protein product is CATSRDSQGSYEQYF.

The genes are TRBV19 and TRBJ2-2; perhaps TRBD2 as D (6 bases). The germline V gene encodes CDR1 LNHDA and CDR2 SQIVND (reference sequence). The CDR3 has 13 residues. Deletions cut 7 bases from V and 1 base from J, with 7 bases between. The CDR3 nucleotides read TGTGCCAGTATCGGGGGGAACACCGGGGAGCTGTTTTTT. The encoded protein is CASIGGNTGELFF.

V usage is TRBV6-6 and J usage is TRBJ2-7; TRBD2 matches 7 bases. The V gene's germline CDR1 is MNHNY and CDR2 SVGAGI (reference sequence). V lost 3 bases to trimming and J lost 0 bases; unmatched junction nucleotides: 5. This CDR3 is 15 amino acids long. The CDR3 loop is CASSYSGLSSYEQYF. The CDR3 DNA reads as TGTGCCAGCAGTTATAGCGGGCTCAGCTCCTACGAGCAGTACTTC.

The rearrangement uses TRBV5-6 and TRBJ2-5, with 10 nucleotides matching TRBD2. The CDR3 extends over 15 amino acids. Germline V gene data show CDR1 as SGHDT and CDR2 as YYEEEE. With 2 bases clipped from V and 6 bases from J, the junction kept 7 bases outside the gene matches. In nucleotides, the CDR3 is TGTGCCAGCAGCTTCCCTACTAGCGGGATCCAGACCCAGTACTTC. Translation: CASSFPTSGIQTQYF.

The chain uses TRBV25-1 and TRBJ2-2, with D maybe TRBD2 (6 bases). Between the trimmed V and J ends, which lost 2 bases and 3 bases, there was a span of 19 bases. This CDR3 is built from 18 residues. Germline lookup yields CDR1 MGHDK and CDR2 SYGVNS. This CDR3 is CASSERRTGSGYTGELFF. The CDR3 coding sequence is TGTGCCAGCAGTGAAAGGCGGACGGGTAGCGGCTACACCGGGGAGCTGTTTTTT.

This clone was detected once. The rearrangement joins TRBV27 to TRBJ2-7; a possible D gene is TRBD2 (5 bases). This CDR3 has 15 amino acids. Germline V gene data show CDR1 as MNHEY and CDR2 as SMNVEV (reference sequence). The V end was cut by 5 bases, the J end by 4 bases, with 18 bases between. Written as DNA, the CDR3 is TGTGCCAGCAGTGATCTCTATGGAGGTCGGTACGAGCAGTACTTC. Its translation is CASSDLYGGRYEQYF.

This chain connects TRBV2 to TRBJ1-1; D ambiguous. Trimming pared 7 bases from V and 0 bases from J, leaving 9 bases between. Germline CDR1 is SNHLY and CDR2 is FYNNEI. This CDR3 spans 13 amino acids. The CDR3 spells CASNGQVNTEAFF. The CDR3 DNA follows: TGTGCCAGCAATGGGCAAGTGAACACTGAAGCTTTCTTT.

The CDR3 loop reads CASSLELLYQETQYF. For the CDR3, the DNA is TGTGCCAGCAGCTTGGAACTCCTGTACCAAGAGACCCAGTACTTC. This chain uses TRBV5-5 with TRBJ2-5; D remains ambiguous. The CDR3 has 15 residues. The germline CDR1 and CDR2 sequences are SGHKS and YYEKEE (reference sequence). Trimming took 0 bases from V and 0 from J, leaving 9 bases between them.